This TCR beta chain was found in a study of identical twins. Points on this clonotype: As yet, its antigen is unknown.

In TCRdb, the 5' RACE reads were re-called with MiXCR into one record per CDR3 protein. The sample consists of 450,000 to 650,000 distinct CDR3 sequences, about 15% of them appearing once. Study-wide points: The more abundant beta clonotypes in cord blood had fewer insertions, and memory repertoires did not show this.

This sample also appeared in a second study, on yellow fever vaccine responses in identical twins.

Input material: CD4+ T cells sorted from blood. This sequence was found in a woman younger than 30 in good health.

The CDR3 region is CASSLVTGARGETQYF. The CDR3 coding sequence is TGTGCCAGCAGCTTGGTGACGGGGGCGCGTGGAGAGACCCAGTACTTC. This sequence joins TRBV5-6 and TRBJ2-5; D assignment may be TRBD1 or TRBD2 (6 bases each). Germline loops: CDR1 SGHDT, CDR2 YYEEEE. This CDR3 has 16 amino acids. V was pared by 0 bases and J by 4 bases, with 16 bases between.